The table lists the clone carrying this T cell receptor beta chain with many counts. The antigen is unknown. The sample originates from a study of T-cell reconstitution after alpha-beta-depleted transplantation in children. Construction of the TCRbeta library involved unique molecular identifiers. TCRdb re-derived calls from the PCR reads in MiXCR, one entry per CDR3 protein. This sample has 280,000 or so distinct CDR3 sequences; around a tenth occur once, and the top ten carry about 20%. Germline assignment: CDR1 SQVTM and CDR2 ANQGSEA. V lost 7 bases, J lost 1 base, and 21 bases lay in between. This CDR3 has 16 amino acids. Points from the study as a whole: Once a year had passed after transplant, T-cell counts and diversity came mostly from newly produced T cells. Surviving recipient cells, namely T cells and thymic progenitors, were the source of high day-60 TCRbeta diversity in some patients. After transplant, at about two months, alpha-beta T cells were reportedly derived from several hundred expanded graft clones.

The sequences come from peripheral blood, collected 180 days after TCRalphabeta/CD19-depleted stem cell transplant. The V and J genes are TRBV29-1 and TRBJ2-3; possibly TRBD2 for D (5 bases). This TCR came from a male patient aged 2 to 10 who had a stem cell transplant for chronic granulomatous disease, so the T cells may come from the graft donor. The CDR3 loop is CSAFGVRGHRTDTQYF. CDR3 in DNA: TGCAGCGCCTTCGGGGTTCGAGGGCATCGCACAGATACGCAGTATTTT.